These 13 T cell receptor beta chains originate from one sample sequenced in a study of blood T cell repertoires in COVID-19. This table comes from immunoSEQ multiplex PCR, and its TCRdb copy is limited to in-frame clones, with some not included. The data hold 75,000 to 80,000 clones, with around 80% observed a single time. Sample: peripheral blood. Every receptor here comes from a woman aged 60-75 years with acute or convalescent COVID-19.

The chain is built from TRBV5-1 and TRBJ2-7; D not certain. This CDR3 has 13 amino acids. Germline CDR1 and CDR2: SGHRS and YFSETQ. V was pared by 4 bases and J by 4 bases, with 12 bases between. The CDR3 region is CASSLTPGYEQYV. Here the CDR3 DNA reads TGCGCCAGCAGCCTCACCCCGGGTTACGAGCAGTACGTC.

The gene calls are TRBV6-5 and TRBJ1-1, with 7 bases identical to TRBD1. Germline assignment: CDR1 MNHEY and CDR2 SVGAGI. This CDR3 has 15 residues. V lost 7 bases to trimming and J lost 4 bases; unmatched junction nucleotides: 12. Here the CDR3 reads CASNERDNRGTEAFF. The CDR3 region has the DNA TGTGCCAGCAACGAGAGGGATAACAGGGGCACTGAAGCTTTCTTT.

The chain links TRBV7-2 to TRBJ2-7; TRBD1 matches 7 bases. The germline gives CDR1 SGHTA, CDR2 FQGNSA. This CDR3 has 14 residues. After removal of 4 bases from V and 3 bases from J, the junction contained 6 bases not matched to a gene. CDR3 bases: TGTGCCAGCAGCTCTCCGGGACAGCTCTACGAGCAGTACTTC. It is translated as CASSSPGQLYEQYF.

The CDR3 loop reads CAWSEGQATDTQYF. CDR3 DNA: TGTGCCTGGAGTGAGGGACAGGCAACAGATACGCAGTATTTT. This chain joins TRBV30 and TRBJ2-3, with 8 bases identical to TRBD1. Per the germline V gene, CDR1 is GTSNPN and CDR2 is SVGIG (reference sequence). The junction had 3 bases not matched to a gene; V was cut back by 1 base and J by 3 bases. The CDR3 runs to 14 residues.

The chain links TRBV3-1 (or the pseudogene TRBV3-2) to TRBJ2-7; 8 bases align to TRBD1. This CDR3 region has 13 residues. Germline values: CDR1 LGHDT, CDR2 YNNKEL (reference sequence). V gave up 3 bases and J gave up 4 bases; unmatched junction bases: 2. In nucleotides, the CDR3 is TGTGCCAGCAGCCAGAGACAGGGGTACGAGCAGTACTTC. Translation: CASSQRQGYEQYF.

In this sample, this clone turned up once. The V call is TRBV6-1, the J call TRBJ1-2; 7 bases agree with TRBD1. Trimming took 4 bases from V and 1 from J; bases not matched to a gene: 9. Germline CDR1 is MNHNS and CDR2 is SASEGT. The CDR3 is made up of 16 amino acids. The CDR3 reads CASSGTGTALNYGYTF. CDR3 in DNA: TGTGCCAGCAGTGGAACCGGGACAGCGCTTAACTATGGCTACACCTTC.

The V call is TRBV30, the J call TRBJ1-4, with D maybe TRBD1 (5 bases). Germline lookup yields CDR1 GTSNPN and CDR2 SVGIG (reference sequence). The V end was cut by 3 bases, the J end by 6 bases, with 14 bases between. The CDR3 spans 14 residues. CDR3 protein: CAWRAAGFHEKLFF. CDR3 in DNA: TGTGCCTGGAGGGCCGCAGGGTTCCATGAAAAACTGTTTTTT.

The chain joins TRBV6-5 to TRBJ1-2; 7 nucleotides align to TRBD1. Germline lookup yields CDR1 MNHEY and CDR2 SVGAGI. The CDR3 is made up of 15 amino acids. Germline trimming cut 4 bases from V and 4 bases from J; bases unmatched to any gene: 9. CDR3 in amino acids: CASSFTYRGVYGYTF. In nucleotides, the CDR3 is TGTGCCAGCAGTTTCACCTACAGGGGTGTCTATGGCTACACCTTC.

There are a few counts of this clone. The rearrangement uses TRBV24-1 and TRBJ2-5; D is perhaps TRBD2 (5 bases). There are 15 residues in the CDR3. V lost 0 bases and J lost 2, with 9 bases in between. CDR1 and CDR2 from the germline V gene are KGHDR and SFDVKD. CDR3 amino acids: CATSDLPSGQETQYF. The CDR3 DNA sequence: TGTGCCACCAGTGATTTGCCTTCGGGGCAAGAGACCCAGTACTTC.

The V gene is TRBV6-6, the J gene TRBJ1-5; a possible D gene is TRBD1 (5 bases). CDR1 and CDR2 (germline): MNHNY, SVGAGI (reference sequence). The CDR3 has 15 residues. Trimming left V 6 bases short and J 6 bases short, with 18 bases between. For the CDR3, the DNA is TGTGCCAGCAGACAGGACACAAGCACGAGTCAGCCCCAGCATTTT. The encoded protein is CASRQDTSTSQPQHF.

The V call is TRBV25-1, the J call TRBJ2-5; a weak D match, TRBD2 (5 bases). The CDR3 contains 14 residues. The germline V gene has CDR1 MGHDK and CDR2 SYGVNS. V lost 2 bases and J lost 4, with 11 bases in between. DNA of the CDR3: TGTGCCAGCAGTGAAGTACGGGGTCGAGAGACCCAGTACTTC. The encoded protein is CASSEVRGRETQYF. Supplemented by reference TRBV25-1 and TRBJ2-5, the full variable domain reads EADIYQTPRYLVIGTGKKITLECSQTMGHDKMYWYQQDPGMELHLIHYSYGVNSTEKGDLSSESTVSRIRTEHFPLTLESARPSHTSQYLCASSEVRGRETQYFGPGTRLLVL.

The rearrangement uses TRBV6-5 and TRBJ2-5; D not certain. Trimming removed 8 bases from V and 2 bases from J, with 6 bases in between. The CDR3 loop spans 11 amino acids. Germline V gives CDR1 MNHEY, CDR2 SVGAGI. CDR3: CASLSQETQYF. CDR3 DNA sequence: TGTGCCAGCCTCTCTCAAGAGACCCAGTACTTC.

In DNA form, the CDR3 reads TGTGCCAGCAGCTTTACGGGGGGTGGCACCGGGGAGCTGTTTTTT. This gives the protein CASSFTGGGTGELFF. J is TRBJ2-2 and V is TRBV5-5; 7 nucleotides match TRBD2. There are 15 residues in the CDR3. Germline CDR1 reads SGHKS; CDR2 reads YYEKEE (reference sequence). The trim removed 2 bases at V and 4 bases at J, leaving 5 bases unmatched. Full variable domain (remainder filled in from reference TRBV5-5 and TRBJ2-2): DAGVTQSPTHLIKTRGQQVTLRCSPISGHKSVSWYQQVLGQGPQFIFQYYEKEERGRGNFPDRFSARQFPNYSSELNVNALLLGDSALYLCASSFTGGGTGELFFGEGSRLTVL.